The 14 T cell receptor beta chains presented below share a single source sample, sequenced in a study of blood T cell repertoires in COVID-19. Measured with immunoSEQ multiplex PCR; TCRdb has only the in-frame clones, and not every one. Among 90,000 to 150,000 clones, approximately 86% were seen once, and the ten largest hold roughly 0.94%. Sequenced input: peripheral blood. The receptors here all came from a woman between 50 and 59 years old with active or convalescent COVID-19.

The rearrangement joins TRBV7-9 to TRBJ2-3; perhaps TRBD2 as D (6 bases). The CDR3 has 16 amino acids. Germline-derived CDR1 and CDR2 are SEHNR and FQNEAQ (reference sequence). V shed 5 bases and J shed 0 bases, with 15 bases lying between them. The DNA for the CDR3 is TGTGCCAGCAGCCCTGGGACTTTGACTAGCACAGATACGCAGTATTTT. Translating gives CASSPGTLTSTDTQYF.

The sample holds a few counts of this clone. The chain has TRBV10-3 and TRBJ2-1; the D gene is possibly TRBD1 (5 bases). Germline-derived CDR1 and CDR2 are ENHRY and SYGVKD. CDR3 size: 17 residues. With 2 bases removed from V and 0 bases from J, the gap between germline ends came to 14 bases. CDR3 region: CAISERQGFISYNEQFF. CDR3 nucleotide sequence: TGTGCCATCAGTGAGCGTCAGGGATTCATCTCCTACAATGAGCAGTTCTTC.

This sequence joins TRBV29-1 and TRBJ1-6; a weak D match, TRBD1 (6 bases). CDR3 length: 14 amino acids. Trimming took off 6 bases at V and 7 bases at J, with 16 bases between the two ends. The germline V gene encodes CDR1 SQVTM and CDR2 ANQGSEA. The CDR3 DNA sequence: TGCAGCGTGGCAACAGGGACGGGGAATTCACCCCTCCACTTT. This sequence encodes CSVATGTGNSPLHF.

The CDR3 DNA reads as TGTGCCAGCAGTGAAACAGGGGGCCATCAGCCCCAGCATTTT. Its protein is CASSETGGHQPQHF. The rearrangement uses TRBV25-1 and TRBJ1-5; 9 bases align to TRBD1. The V gene's germline CDR1 is MGHDK and CDR2 SYGVNS. The CDR3 runs 14 residues. With V trimmed by 2 bases and J by 5 bases, 1 base remained unmatched. Filled out from reference TRBV25-1 and TRBJ1-5, the complete variable domain reads EADIYQTPRYLVIGTGKKITLECSQTMGHDKMYWYQQDPGMELHLIHYSYGVNSTEKGDLSSESTVSRIRTEHFPLTLESARPSHTSQYLCASSETGGHQPQHFGDGTRLSIL.

This clone has only one observation. The genes are TRBV30 and TRBJ1-1; TRBD1 might be the D (5 bases). CDR1 and CDR2 from the germline V gene are GTSNPN and SVGIG (reference sequence). The CDR3 spans 13 residues. V lost 5 bases and J 5 bases, leaving 15 bases between the germline ends. CDR3 bases: TGTGCCTGGTGTAGGCAGGGAGGAACTGAAGCTTTCTTT. This translates into CAWCRQGGTEAFF.

The V call is TRBV5-6, the J call TRBJ2-2, with TRBD2 matching over 16 bases. Per germline, CDR1 SGHDT and CDR2 YYEEEE. The CDR3 is 17 amino acids. V dropped 0 bases and J dropped 6; count of bases not matched to a gene: 2. The CDR3 reads CASSLAGLAGGPGELFF. CDR3 DNA sequence: TGTGCCAGCAGCTTGGCGGGACTAGCGGGAGGGCCCGGGGAGCTGTTTTTT. The full variable domain, completed using reference TRBV5-6 and TRBJ2-2, is DAGVTQSPTHLIKTRGQQVTLRCSPKSGHDTVSWYQQALGQGPQFIFQYYEEEERQRGNFPDRFSGHQFPNYSSELNVNALLLGDSALYLCASSLAGLAGGPGELFFGEGSRLTVL.

V usage is TRBV10-3 and J usage is TRBJ1-1; 10 nucleotides align to TRBD1. Germline values: CDR1 ENHRY, CDR2 SYGVKD. The CDR3 covers 16 residues. With 4 bases clipped from V and 0 bases from J, the junction kept 5 bases outside the gene matches. CDR3: CAISGGQGGLNTEAFF. In nucleotides, the CDR3 is TGTGCCATCAGTGGTGGACAGGGGGGACTGAACACTGAAGCTTTCTTT.

The rearrangement uses TRBV4-1 and TRBJ2-5; tentative D call: TRBD1 (5 bases). Germline V gene data show CDR1 as MGHRA and CDR2 as YSYEKL. Trimming removed 3 bases from V and 2 bases from J, with 10 bases in between. The CDR3 is made up of 14 amino acids. CDR3 coding DNA: TGCGCCAGCAGCCAGGGGCGAAAACAAGAGACCCAGTACTTC. Translation gives CASSQGRKQETQYF.

The rearrangement joins TRBV5-5 to TRBJ1-4, with 7 bases aligning to TRBD1. Trimming cost V 0 bases and J 6 bases; bases outside gene matches: 5. Germline lookup yields CDR1 SGHKS and CDR2 YYEKEE (reference sequence). This CDR3 is built from 15 residues. As DNA, the CDR3 is TGTGCCAGCAGCTTGGATTTGACAGGGTATGAAAAACTGTTTTTT. Translated: CASSLDLTGYEKLFF.

The chain links TRBV20-1 to TRBJ2-7; D is possibly TRBD2 (5 bases). Trimming cost V 3 bases and J 2 bases, with 17 bases left between them. The CDR3 is 15 amino acids. Germline V gives CDR1 DFQATT, CDR2 SNEGSKA (reference sequence). The DNA of the CDR3 is TGCAGTGCTAGTACGCCAGGTATGCGGGCCTACGAGCAGTACTTC. This sequence encodes CSASTPGMRAYEQYF.

This rearrangement joins TRBV7-8 to TRBJ2-2, with 9 bases matching TRBD1. Germline assignment: CDR1 SGHVS and CDR2 FQNEAQ. V shed 5 bases, J shed 0 bases, and the junction held 4 bases outside the gene matches. CDR3 length: 16 amino acids. The chain's CDR3 is CASSQWTGANTGELFF. The CDR3 region has the DNA TGTGCCAGCAGCCAATGGACAGGGGCGAACACCGGGGAGCTGTTTTTT. The whole variable domain, remainder taken from reference TRBV7-8 and TRBJ2-2, is GAGVSQSPRYKVAKRGQDVALRCDPISGHVSLFWYQQALGQGPEFLTYFQNEAQLDKSGLPSDRFFAERPEGSVSTLKIQRTQQEDSAVYLCASSQWTGANTGELFFGEGSRLTVL.

The chain employs TRBV27 and TRBJ2-7, with D possibly TRBD1 on 7 matching bases. CDR3 size: 16 residues. Germline V lookup: CDR1 MNHEY, CDR2 SMNVEV (reference sequence). Trimming left V 5 bases short and J 2 bases short, with 19 bases between. DNA of the CDR3: TGTGCCAGCAGTGCTAGTCCGGCAGGGGGGACCTACGAGCAGTACTTC. Protein product: CASSASPAGGTYEQYF.

The rearrangement uses TRBV29-1 and TRBJ1-1; 7 positions match TRBD1. The CDR3 has 12 amino acids. After removal of 7 bases from V and 5 bases from J, the junction contained 7 bases not matched to a gene. Germline assignment: CDR1 SQVTM and CDR2 ANQGSEA. The chain's CDR3 is CSAKQGRTEAFF. The DNA of the CDR3 is TGCAGCGCAAAACAGGGGCGGACTGAAGCTTTCTTT.

The chain employs TRBV7-9 and TRBJ2-7; the D gene is possibly TRBD1 (5 bases). CDR3 length: 14 residues. CDR1 and CDR2 (germline): SEHNR, FQNEAQ (reference sequence). V was cut by 4 bases and J by 1 base, with 11 bases left in between. CDR3 bases: TGTGCCAGCAGCTCTACTGACAGTTCCTACGAGCAGTACTTC. Its translation: CASSSTDSSYEQYF.